This T cell receptor (beta chain) was captured by sequencing in a study of T-cell reconstitution after alpha-beta-depleted transplantation in children. Study results and caveats: As was reported, about two months after transplant, alpha-beta T cells came from several hundred expanded graft clones. Hyperexpanded clones declined; after one year, newly produced T cells mostly supplied diversity.

Unique molecular identifiers were built into the TCRbeta library. TCRdb processed the PCR reads anew with MiXCR; each CDR3 protein has one entry. This table holds 800,000 to 1,000,000 distinct CDR3 sequences, about 29% found once. Turning to this clonotype: Its antigen is undetermined.

Trimming took 8 bases from V and 2 from J, leaving 17 bases between them. The CDR3 covers 15 residues. Sequenced material: PBMCs, mostly from graft donor cells, taken 360 days after TCRalphabeta/CD19-depleted stem cell transplant. The sequence derives from a boy under three years old who had a stem cell transplant for SCID, so the T cells may come from the graft donor. This chain connects TRBV12-3 or TRBV12-4 to TRBJ2-3, with a weak D call TRBD2 (7 bases). CDR3 protein: CASVPGGGPTDTQYF. In DNA, the CDR3 is TGTGCCAGCGTTCCAGGCGGGGGCCCCACAGATACGCAGTATTTT.